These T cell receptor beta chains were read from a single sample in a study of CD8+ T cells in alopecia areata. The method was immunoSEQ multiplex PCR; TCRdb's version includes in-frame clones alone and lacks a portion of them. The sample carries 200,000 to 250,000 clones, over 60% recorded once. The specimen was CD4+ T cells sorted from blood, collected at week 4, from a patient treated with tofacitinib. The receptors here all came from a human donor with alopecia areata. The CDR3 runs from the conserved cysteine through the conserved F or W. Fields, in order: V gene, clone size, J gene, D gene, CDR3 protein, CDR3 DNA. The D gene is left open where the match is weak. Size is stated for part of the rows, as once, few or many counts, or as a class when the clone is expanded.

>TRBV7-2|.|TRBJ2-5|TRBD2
CASSLDHRGAQYF
TGTGCCAGCAGCTTAGACCATCGGGGGGCCCAGTACTTC
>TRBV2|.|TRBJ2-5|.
CASNRGETQYF
TGTGCCAGCAATCGGGGCGAGACCCAGTACTTC
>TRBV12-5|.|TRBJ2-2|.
CASGLRIGDANTGELFF
TGTGCTAGTGGTTTGCGCATCGGGGACGCGAACACCGGGGAGCTGTTTTTT
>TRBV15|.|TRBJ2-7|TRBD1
CATSRDRGPYEQYF
TGTGCCACCAGCAGAGACAGGGGGCCTTACGAGCAGTACTTC
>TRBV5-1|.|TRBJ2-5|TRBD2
CASSIGTSGGETQYF
TGCGCCAGCAGCATAGGGACTAGCGGGGGAGAGACCCAGTACTTC
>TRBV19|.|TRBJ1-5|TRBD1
CASSLTDRGLQPQHF
TGTGCCAGTAGTCTTACTGACAGGGGGCTTCAGCCCCAGCATTTT
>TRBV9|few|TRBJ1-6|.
CASSVRQGDSPLHF
TGTGCCAGCAGCGTTAGGCAGGGTGATTCACCCCTCCACTTT
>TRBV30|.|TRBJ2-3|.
CAWSDWDGADTQYF
TGTGCCTGGAGTGACTGGGACGGCGCAGATACGCAGTATTTT
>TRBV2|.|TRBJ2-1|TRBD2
CASTQTAGLGNEQFF
TGTGCCAGCACCCAAACAGCGGGGTTGGGCAATGAGCAGTTCTTC
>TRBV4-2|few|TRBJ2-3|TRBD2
CASSQEELAGMRSTDTQYF
TGTGCCAGCAGCCAGGAGGAACTAGCGGGAATGCGCAGCACAGATACGCAGTATTTT
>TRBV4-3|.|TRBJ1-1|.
CASSLTRRNTEAFF
TGCGCCAGCAGCTTGACGAGACGGAACACTGAAGCTTTCTTT
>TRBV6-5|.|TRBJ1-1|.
CASRRPGYMNTEAFF
TGTGCCAGCAGGCGACCAGGGTACATGAACACTGAAGCTTTCTTT
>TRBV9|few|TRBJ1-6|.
CASSVEGVGSPLHF
TGTGCCAGCAGCGTAGAAGGAGTGGGTTCACCCCTCCACTTT
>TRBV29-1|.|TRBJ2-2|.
CSVGGGEAATGELFF
TGCAGCGTTGGAGGGGGGGAGGCGGCCACCGGGGAGCTGTTTTTT
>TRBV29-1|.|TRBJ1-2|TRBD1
CSVGGDRGGYTF
TGCAGCGTTGGGGGCGACAGGGGCGGCTACACCTTC
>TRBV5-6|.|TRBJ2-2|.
CASSWGGKPIRELFF
TGTGCCAGCAGCTGGGGCGGGAAACCGATCCGGGAGCTGTTTTTT
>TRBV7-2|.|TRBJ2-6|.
CASSSGGGGANVLTF
TGTGCCAGCAGCTCAGGGGGAGGAGGGGCCAACGTCCTGACTTTC
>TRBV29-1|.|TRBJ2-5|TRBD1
CSVEGQGAGETQYF
TGCAGCGTTGAAGGCCAGGGGGCGGGGGAGACCCAGTACTTC
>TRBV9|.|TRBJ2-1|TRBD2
CASSPHGTSGGPLVF
TGTGCCAGCAGCCCCCATGGGACTAGCGGGGGACCCCTGGTCTTC
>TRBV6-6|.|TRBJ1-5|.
CASSSAGSQPQHF
TGTGCCAGCAGTTCAGCTGGGAGTCAGCCCCAGCATTTT
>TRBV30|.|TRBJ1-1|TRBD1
CAWLHWGQGSGTGRAFF
TGTGCCTGGCTCCATTGGGGACAGGGTAGCGGGACTGGTCGGGCTTTCTTT
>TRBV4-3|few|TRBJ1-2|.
CASSPQGQGRDGYTF
TGCGCCAGCAGCCCCCAAGGGCAGGGACGTGATGGCTACACCTTC
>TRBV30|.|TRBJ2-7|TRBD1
CALDGGQAYEQYF
TGTGCCTTGGATGGCGGACAGGCCTACGAGCAGTACTTC
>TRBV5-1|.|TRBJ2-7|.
CASSLGPSGYEQYF
TGCGCCAGCAGCTTAGGACCCAGCGGCTACGAGCAGTACTTC
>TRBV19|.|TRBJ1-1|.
CATKPGEGTEAFF
TGTGCCACCAAACCAGGGGAGGGCACTGAAGCTTTCTTT
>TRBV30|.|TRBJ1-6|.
CAWTRPGLMNSPLHF
TGTGCCTGGACCCGGCCGGGACTGATGAATTCACCCCTCCACTTT
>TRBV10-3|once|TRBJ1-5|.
CAISEGRDQPQHF
TGTGCCATCAGTGAGGGGAGGGATCAGCCCCAGCATTTT
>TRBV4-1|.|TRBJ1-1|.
CASSQEATGNTEAFF
TGCGCCAGCAGCCAAGAGGCAACGGGTAACACTGAAGCTTTCTTT
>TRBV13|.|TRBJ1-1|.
CASSLGEWGKNTEAFF
TGTGCCAGCAGCCTAGGCGAGTGGGGAAAGAACACTGAAGCTTTCTTT
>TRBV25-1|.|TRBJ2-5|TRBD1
CASRGQGWGQETQYF
TGTGCCAGCAGGGGACAGGGTTGGGGGCAGGAGACCCAGTACTTC
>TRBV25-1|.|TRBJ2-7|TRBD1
CASSPGQGSSRSYEQYF
TGTGCCAGCAGTCCGGGACAGGGGTCTAGCCGCTCCTACGAGCAGTACTTC
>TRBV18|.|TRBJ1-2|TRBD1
CASSSGGDYGYTF
TGTGCCAGCTCATCAGGGGGTGACTATGGCTACACCTTC
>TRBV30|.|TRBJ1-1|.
CAGSRSRTEAFF
TGTGCCGGGAGTAGGTCCAGGACTGAAGCTTTCTTT
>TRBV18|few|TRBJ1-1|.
CASSRDPNTEAFF
TGTGCCAGCTCACGTGACCCGAACACTGAAGCTTTCTTT
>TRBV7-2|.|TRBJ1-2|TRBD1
CASSFTGTGANYGYTF
TGTGCCAGCAGCTTCACCGGGACAGGGGCTAACTATGGCTACACCTTC
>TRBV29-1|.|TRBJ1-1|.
CSVVVTKAFF
TGCAGCGTTGTAGTCACTAAGGCTTTCTTT
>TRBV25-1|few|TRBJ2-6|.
CASSAVPANVLTF
TGTGCCAGCAGTGCTGTCCCGGCCAACGTCCTGACTTTC
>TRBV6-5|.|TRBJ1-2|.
CASSYSFRDTAYGYTF
TGTGCCAGCAGTTACTCCTTCCGGGACACCGCTTATGGCTACACCTTC
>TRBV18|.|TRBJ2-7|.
CASSPAYGAYEQYF
TGTGCCAGCTCACCAGCCTATGGGGCCTACGAGCAGTACTTC
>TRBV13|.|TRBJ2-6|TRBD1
CASSKGQGLGANVLTF
TGTGCCAGCAGCAAAGGACAGGGCCTGGGGGCCAACGTCCTGACTTTC